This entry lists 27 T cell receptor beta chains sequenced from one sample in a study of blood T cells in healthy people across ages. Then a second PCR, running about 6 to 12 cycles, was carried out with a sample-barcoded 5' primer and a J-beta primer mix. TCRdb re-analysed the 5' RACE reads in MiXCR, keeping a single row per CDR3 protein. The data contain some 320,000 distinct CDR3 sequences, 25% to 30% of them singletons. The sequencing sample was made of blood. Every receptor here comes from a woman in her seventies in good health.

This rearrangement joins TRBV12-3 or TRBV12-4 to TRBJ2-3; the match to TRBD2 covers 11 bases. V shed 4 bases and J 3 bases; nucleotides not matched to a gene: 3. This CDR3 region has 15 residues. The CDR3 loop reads CASSYSGRVTDTQYF. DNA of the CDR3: TGTGCCAGCAGTTATAGCGGGAGGGTAACAGATACGCAGTATTTT.

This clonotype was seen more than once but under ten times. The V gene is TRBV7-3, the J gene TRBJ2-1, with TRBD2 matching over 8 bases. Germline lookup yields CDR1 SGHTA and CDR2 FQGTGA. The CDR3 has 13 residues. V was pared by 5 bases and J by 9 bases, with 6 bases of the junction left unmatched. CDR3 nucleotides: TGTGCCAGCAGCAAGAGCGGGAGAACTGAGCAGTTCTTC. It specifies CASSKSGRTEQFF.

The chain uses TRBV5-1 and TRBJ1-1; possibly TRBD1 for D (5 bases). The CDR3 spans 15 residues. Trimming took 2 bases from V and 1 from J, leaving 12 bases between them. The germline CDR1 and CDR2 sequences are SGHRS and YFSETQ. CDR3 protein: CASSFDSQGNTEAFF. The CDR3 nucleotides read TGCGCCAGCAGCTTCGACTCCCAGGGGAACACTGAAGCTTTCTTT.

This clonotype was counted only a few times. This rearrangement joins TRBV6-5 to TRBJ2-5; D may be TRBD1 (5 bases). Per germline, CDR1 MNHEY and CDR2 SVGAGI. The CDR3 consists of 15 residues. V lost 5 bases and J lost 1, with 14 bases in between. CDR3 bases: TGTGCCAGCAGTCGTCAGGGTGCGGTCCAAGAGACCCAGTACTTC. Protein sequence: CASSRQGAVQETQYF.

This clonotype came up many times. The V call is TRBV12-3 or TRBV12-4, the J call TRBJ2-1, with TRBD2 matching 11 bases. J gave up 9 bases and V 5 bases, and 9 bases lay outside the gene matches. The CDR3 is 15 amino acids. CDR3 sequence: CASSLRDSGRAEQFF. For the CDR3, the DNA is TGTGCCAGCAGTCTCCGGGATAGCGGGAGGGCTGAGCAGTTCTTC.

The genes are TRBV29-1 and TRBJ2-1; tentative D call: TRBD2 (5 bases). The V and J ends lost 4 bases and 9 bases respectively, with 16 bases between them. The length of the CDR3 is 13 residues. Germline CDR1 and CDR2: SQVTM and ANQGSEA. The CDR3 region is CSVVGRTEGEQFF. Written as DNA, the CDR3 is TGCAGCGTTGTGGGCAGAACCGAGGGTGAGCAGTTCTTC.

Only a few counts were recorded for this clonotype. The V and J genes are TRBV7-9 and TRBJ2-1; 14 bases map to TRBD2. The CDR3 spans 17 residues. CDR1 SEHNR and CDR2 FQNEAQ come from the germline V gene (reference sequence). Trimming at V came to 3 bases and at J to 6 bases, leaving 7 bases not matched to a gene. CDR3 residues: CASSFRGTSGRINEQFF. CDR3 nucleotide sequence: TGTGCCAGCAGCTTCAGGGGGACTAGCGGGAGAATCAATGAGCAGTTCTTC.

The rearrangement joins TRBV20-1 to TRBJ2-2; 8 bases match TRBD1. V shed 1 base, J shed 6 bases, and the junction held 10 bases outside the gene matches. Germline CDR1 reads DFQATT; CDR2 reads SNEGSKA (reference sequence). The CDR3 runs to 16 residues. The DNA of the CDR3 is TGCAGTGCTAGAGTGGGGTACAGGGGGATGGCCGGGGAGCTGTTTTTT. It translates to CSARVGYRGMAGELFF.

CDR3 region: CASRAPAAGSAFF. In nucleotides, the CDR3 is TGCGCCAGCCGGGCTCCGGCGGCAGGGTCAGCTTTCTTT. The chain combines TRBV5-1 with TRBJ1-1; tentatively, D is TRBD1 (5 bases). V dropped 7 bases and J dropped 10 bases, with 20 bases sitting between them. CDR1 SGHRS and CDR2 YFSETQ come from the germline V gene. The CDR3 extends over 13 amino acids.

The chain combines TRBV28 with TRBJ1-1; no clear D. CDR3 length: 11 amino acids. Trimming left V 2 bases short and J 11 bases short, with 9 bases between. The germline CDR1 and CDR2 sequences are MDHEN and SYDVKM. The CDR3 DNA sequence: TGTGCCAGCAGTTTAGTGTATTGGGCTTTCTTT. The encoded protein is CASSLVYWAFF.

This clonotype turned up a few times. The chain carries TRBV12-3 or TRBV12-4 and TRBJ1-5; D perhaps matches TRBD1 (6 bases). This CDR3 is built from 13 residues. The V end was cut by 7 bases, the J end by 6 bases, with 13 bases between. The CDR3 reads CASTIGGIQPQHF. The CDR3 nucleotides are TGTGCCAGCACAATAGGGGGAATTCAGCCCCAGCATTTT.

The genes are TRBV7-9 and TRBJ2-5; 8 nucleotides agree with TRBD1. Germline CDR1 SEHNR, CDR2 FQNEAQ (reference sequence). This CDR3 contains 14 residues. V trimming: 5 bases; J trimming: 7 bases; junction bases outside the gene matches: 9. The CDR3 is CASSPGQGFLTQYF. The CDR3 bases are TGTGCCAGCAGCCCCGGACAGGGTTTTTTGACCCAGTACTTC.

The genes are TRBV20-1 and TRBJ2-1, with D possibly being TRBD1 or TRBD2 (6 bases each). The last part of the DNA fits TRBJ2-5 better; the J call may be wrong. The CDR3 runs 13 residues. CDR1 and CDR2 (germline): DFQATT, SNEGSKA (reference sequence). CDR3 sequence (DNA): TGCAGTGTCAGCTGGGGGGCTAGGGAGACCCAGTACTTC. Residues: CSVSWGARETQYF.

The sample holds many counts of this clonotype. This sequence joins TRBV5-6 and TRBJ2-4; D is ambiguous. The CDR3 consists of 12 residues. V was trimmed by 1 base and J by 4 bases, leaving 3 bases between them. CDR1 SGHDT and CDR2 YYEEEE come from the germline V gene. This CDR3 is CASSLQKNIQYF. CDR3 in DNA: TGTGCCAGCAGCTTGCAGAAAAACATTCAGTACTTC. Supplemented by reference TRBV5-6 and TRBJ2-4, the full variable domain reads DAGVTQSPTHLIKTRGQQVTLRCSPKSGHDTVSWYQQALGQGPQFIFQYYEEEERQRGNFPDRFSGHQFPNYSSELNVNALLLGDSALYLCASSLQKNIQYFGAGTRLSVL.

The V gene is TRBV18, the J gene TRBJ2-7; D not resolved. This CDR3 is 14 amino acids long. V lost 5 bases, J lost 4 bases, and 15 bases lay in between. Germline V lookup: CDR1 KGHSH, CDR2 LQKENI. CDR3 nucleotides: TGTGCCAGCTCATCGGGCTGGTCCGGGTACGAGCAGTACTTC. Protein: CASSSGWSGYEQYF.

CDR3 protein: CASSLGGKNTEAFF. CDR3 in DNA: TGTGCCAGCAGCCTAGGGGGAAAGAACACTGAAGCTTTCTTT. This chain joins TRBV7-3 and TRBJ1-1; the D gene is possibly TRBD1 (6 bases). This CDR3 has 14 amino acids. The germline V and J ends were trimmed by 5 bases and 1 base, with 11 bases remaining between them. CDR1 SGHTA and CDR2 FQGTGA come from the germline V gene.

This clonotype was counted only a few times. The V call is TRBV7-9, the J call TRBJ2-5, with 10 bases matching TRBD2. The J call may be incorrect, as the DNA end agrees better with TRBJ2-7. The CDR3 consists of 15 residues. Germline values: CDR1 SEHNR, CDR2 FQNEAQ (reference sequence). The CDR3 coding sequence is TGTGCCAGCAGCCGTGGACTAGCGGACCTCTACGAGCAGTACTTC. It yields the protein CASSRGLADLYEQYF.

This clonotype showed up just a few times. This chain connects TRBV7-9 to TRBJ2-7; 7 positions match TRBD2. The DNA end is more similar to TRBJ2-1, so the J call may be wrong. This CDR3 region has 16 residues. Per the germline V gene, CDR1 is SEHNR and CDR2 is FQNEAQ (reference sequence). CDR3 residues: CASSRQRGAGNDEQFF. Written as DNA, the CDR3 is TGTGCCAGCAGCCGTCAGCGCGGAGCGGGAAACGATGAGCAGTTCTTC.

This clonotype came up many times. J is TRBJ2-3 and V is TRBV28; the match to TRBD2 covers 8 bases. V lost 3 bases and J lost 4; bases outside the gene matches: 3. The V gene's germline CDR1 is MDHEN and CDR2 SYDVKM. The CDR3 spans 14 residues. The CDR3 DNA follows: TGTGCCAGCAGTTTCCCGACTAGCGCAGATACGCAGTATTTT. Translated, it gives CASSFPTSADTQYF.

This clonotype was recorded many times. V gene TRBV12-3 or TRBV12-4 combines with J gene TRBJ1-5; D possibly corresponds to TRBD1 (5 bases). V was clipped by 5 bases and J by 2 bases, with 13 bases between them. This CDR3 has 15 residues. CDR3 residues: CASSLRGAGNQPQHF. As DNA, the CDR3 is TGTGCCAGCAGTCTGAGGGGTGCGGGCAATCAGCCCCAGCATTTT.

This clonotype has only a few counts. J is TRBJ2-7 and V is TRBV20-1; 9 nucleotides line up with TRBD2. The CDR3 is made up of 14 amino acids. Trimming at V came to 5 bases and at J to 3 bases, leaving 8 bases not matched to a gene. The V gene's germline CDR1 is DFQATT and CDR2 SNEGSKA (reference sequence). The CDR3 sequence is CSAGLAGLVYEQYF. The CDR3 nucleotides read TGCAGTGCTGGTCTAGCGGGACTTGTCTACGAGCAGTACTTC.

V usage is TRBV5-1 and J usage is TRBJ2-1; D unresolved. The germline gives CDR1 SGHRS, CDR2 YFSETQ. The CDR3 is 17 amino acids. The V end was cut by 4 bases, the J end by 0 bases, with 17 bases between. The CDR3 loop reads CASSIRAAYSSYNEQFF. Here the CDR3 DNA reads TGCGCCAGCAGCATTCGGGCGGCCTACAGCTCCTACAATGAGCAGTTCTTC.

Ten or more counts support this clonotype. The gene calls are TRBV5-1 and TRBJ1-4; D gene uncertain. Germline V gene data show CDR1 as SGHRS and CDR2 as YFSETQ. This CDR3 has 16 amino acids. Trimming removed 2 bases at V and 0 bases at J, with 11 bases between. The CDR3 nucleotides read TGCGCCAGCAGCTTAAGACCCGTTGCAACTAATGAAAAACTGTTTTTT. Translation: CASSLRPVATNEKLFF.

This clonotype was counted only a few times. The CDR3 is CASSPGQLLGAATNEKLFF. The CDR3 nucleotides read TGTGCCAGCAGCCCGGGACAGTTATTAGGGGCTGCAACTAATGAAAAACTGTTTTTT. This rearrangement joins TRBV11-2 to TRBJ1-4; TRBD1 matches at 7 bases. The ends lost 5 bases at V and 0 bases at J; junction bases unmatched: 15. Germline CDR1 reads SGHAT; CDR2 reads FQNNGV. The length of the CDR3 is 19 residues. Variable domain in full (rest from reference TRBV11-2 and TRBJ1-4): EAGVAQSPRYKIIEKRQSVAFWCNPISGHATLYWYQQILGQGPKLLIQFQNNGVVDDSQLPKDRFSAERLKGVDSTLKIQPAKLEDSAVYLCASSPGQLLGAATNEKLFFGSGTQLSVL.

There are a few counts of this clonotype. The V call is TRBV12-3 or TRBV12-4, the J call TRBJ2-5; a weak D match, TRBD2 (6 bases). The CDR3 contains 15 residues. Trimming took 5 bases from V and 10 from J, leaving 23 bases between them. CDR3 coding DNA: TGTGCCAGCAGTCCGCTAAGCGGGCTCGGAAAGAGCCAGTACTTC. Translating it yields CASSPLSGLGKSQYF.

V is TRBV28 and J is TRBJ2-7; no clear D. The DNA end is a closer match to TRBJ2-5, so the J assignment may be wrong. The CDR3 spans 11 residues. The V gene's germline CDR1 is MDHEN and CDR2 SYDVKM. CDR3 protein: CASSYLETQYF. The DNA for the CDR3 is TGTGCCTCTAGTTACCTTGAGACCCAGTACTTC.

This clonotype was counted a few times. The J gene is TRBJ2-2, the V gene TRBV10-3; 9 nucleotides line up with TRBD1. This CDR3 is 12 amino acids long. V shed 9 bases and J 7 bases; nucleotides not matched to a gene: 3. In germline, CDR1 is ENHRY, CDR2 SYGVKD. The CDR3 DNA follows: TGTGCCATTGACAGGGGGATCGGGGAGCTGTTTTTT. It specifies CAIDRGIGELFF.